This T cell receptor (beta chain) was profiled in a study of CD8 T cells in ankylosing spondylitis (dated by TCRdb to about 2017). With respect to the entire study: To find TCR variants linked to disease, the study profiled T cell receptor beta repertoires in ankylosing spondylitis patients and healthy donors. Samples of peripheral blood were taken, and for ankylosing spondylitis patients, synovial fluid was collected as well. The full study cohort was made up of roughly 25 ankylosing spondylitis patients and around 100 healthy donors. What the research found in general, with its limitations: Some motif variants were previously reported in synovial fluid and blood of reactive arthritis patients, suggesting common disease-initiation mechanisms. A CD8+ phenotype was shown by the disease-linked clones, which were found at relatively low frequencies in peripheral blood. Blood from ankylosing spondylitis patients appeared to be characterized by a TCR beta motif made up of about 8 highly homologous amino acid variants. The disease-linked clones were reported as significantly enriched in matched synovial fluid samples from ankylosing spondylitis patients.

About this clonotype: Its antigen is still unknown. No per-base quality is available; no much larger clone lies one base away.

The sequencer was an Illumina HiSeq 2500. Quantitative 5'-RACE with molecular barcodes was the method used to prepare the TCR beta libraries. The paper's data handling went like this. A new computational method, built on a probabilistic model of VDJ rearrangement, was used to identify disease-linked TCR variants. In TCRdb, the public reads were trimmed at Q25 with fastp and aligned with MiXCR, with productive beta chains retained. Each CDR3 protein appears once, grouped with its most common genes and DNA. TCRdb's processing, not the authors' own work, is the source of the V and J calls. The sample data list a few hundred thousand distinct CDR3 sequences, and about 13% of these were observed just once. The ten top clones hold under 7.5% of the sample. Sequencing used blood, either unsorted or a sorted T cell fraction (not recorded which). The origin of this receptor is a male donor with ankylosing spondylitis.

The nucleotide sequence reads TGTGCCAGCAGCGGCCCGGGCAGGGAGAACACTGAAGCTTTCTTT. Translated, it gives CASSGPGRENTEAFF. The chain links TRBV9 with TRBJ1-1; D gene: possibly TRBD1, on 5 matching bases. Deletion took 3 bases off V and 1 base off J, with a span of 13 bases between the germline ends. The germline V gene sets CDR1 to SGDLS and CDR2 to YYNGEE. The CDR3 covers 15 residues, taking in both the cysteine and the phenylalanine. Only CDR3 DNA is held: 45 bases, read in frame from base 1.